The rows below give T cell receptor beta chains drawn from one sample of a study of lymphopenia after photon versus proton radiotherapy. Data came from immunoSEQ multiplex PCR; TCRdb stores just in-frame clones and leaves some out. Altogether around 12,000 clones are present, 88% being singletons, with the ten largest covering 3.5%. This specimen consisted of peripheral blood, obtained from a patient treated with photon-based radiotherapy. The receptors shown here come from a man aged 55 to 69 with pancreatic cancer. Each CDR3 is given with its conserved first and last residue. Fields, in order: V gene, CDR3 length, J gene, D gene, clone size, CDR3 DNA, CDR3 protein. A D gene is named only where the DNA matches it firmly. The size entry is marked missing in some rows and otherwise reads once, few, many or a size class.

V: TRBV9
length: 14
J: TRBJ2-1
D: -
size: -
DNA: TGTGCCAGCAGCTCTCAGGTGGGTCGAGATGAGCAGTTCTTC
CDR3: CASSSQVGRDEQFF

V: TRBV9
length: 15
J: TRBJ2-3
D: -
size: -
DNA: TGTGCCAGCAGCGTAGAGACTCGTAACACAGATACGCAGTATTTT
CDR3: CASSVETRNTDTQYF

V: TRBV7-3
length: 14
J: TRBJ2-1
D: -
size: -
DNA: TGTGCCAGCAGCTCGACAAGACACAGCAATGAGCAGTTCTTC
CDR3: CASSSTRHSNEQFF

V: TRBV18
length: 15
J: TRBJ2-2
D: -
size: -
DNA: TGTGCCAGCTCACCGATCGGGGTTCACGGCGGGGAGCTGTTTTTT
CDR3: CASSPIGVHGGELFF

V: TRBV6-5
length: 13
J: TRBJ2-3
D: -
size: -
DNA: TGTGCCAGCAGGGAGACTCCGGCCCCACGCGAGTATTTT
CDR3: CASRETPAPREYF

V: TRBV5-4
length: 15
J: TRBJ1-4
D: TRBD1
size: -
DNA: TGTGCCAGCAGCCTTGGACAGGGAGAGGGCGGAAAACTGTTTTTT
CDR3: CASSLGQGEGGKLFF

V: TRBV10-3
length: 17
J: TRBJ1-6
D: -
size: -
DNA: TGTGCCACCCGAGGGGCAGATGGGGCCTCCTATAATTCACCCCTCCACTTT
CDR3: CATRGADGASYNSPLHF

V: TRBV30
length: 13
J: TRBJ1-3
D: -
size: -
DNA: TGTGCCTGGAGTCTACCCGTTGGAAACACCATATATTTT
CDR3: CAWSLPVGNTIYF

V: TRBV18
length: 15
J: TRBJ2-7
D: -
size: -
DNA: TGTGCCAGCTCACCGGTCAGGGGACCTACCTACGAGCAGTACTTC
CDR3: CASSPVRGPTYEQYF

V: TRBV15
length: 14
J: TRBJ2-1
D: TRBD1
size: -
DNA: TGTGCCACCAGCAGGGTGCAGGGGGTCAATGAGCAGTTCTTC
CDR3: CATSRVQGVNEQFF

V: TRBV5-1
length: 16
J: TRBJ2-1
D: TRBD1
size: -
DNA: TGCGCCAGCAGCGCCGTGGGGACAGGAACTTACAATGAGCAGTTCTTC
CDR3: CASSAVGTGTYNEQFF

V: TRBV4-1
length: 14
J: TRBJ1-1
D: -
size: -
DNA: TGCGCCAGCAGCCAAGAACAGCTTGGCACTGAAGCTTTCTTT
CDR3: CASSQEQLGTEAFF

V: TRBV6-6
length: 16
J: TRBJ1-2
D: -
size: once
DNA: TGTGCCAGCAGTTACCCCGGCGAGGGAGGGGACTATGGCTACACCTTC
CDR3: CASSYPGEGGDYGYTF

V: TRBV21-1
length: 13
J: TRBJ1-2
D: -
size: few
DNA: TGTGCCAGCAGCAAATTACCCGCACAAGGCTACACCTTC
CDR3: CASSKLPAQGYTF

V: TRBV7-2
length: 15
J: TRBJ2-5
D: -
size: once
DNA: TGTGCCAGCAGCTCATCTACGGGGGATCTTGAGACCCAGTACTTC
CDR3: CASSSSTGDLETQYF

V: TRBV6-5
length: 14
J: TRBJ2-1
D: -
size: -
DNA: TGTGCCAGCAGAGATCGGGACAACTACAATGAGCAGTTCTTC
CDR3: CASRDRDNYNEQFF

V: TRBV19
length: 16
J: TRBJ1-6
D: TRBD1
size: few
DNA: TGTGCCAGTAGGCCTTACAGGGGGGCGGATCAGTCACCCCTCCACTTT
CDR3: CASRPYRGADQSPLHF

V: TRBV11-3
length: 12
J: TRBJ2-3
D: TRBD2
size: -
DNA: TGTGCCAGCAGCGCCACAAGCGGGGGGCAGTATTTT
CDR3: CASSATSGGQYF

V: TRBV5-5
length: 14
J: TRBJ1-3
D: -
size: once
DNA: TGTGCCAGCAGCCGTGGGGAGGGTGCAAACACCATATATTTT
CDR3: CASSRGEGANTIYF

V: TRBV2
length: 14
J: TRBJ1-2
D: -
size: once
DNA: TGTGCCAGCAGTGGACCGAGTACTTTATGGGGCTACACCTTC
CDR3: CASSGPSTLWGYTF

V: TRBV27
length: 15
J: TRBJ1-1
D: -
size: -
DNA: TGTGCCAGCAGTTTATTCCAGGGGTTGAACACTGAAGCTTTCTTT
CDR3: CASSLFQGLNTEAFF

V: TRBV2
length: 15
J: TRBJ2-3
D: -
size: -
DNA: TGTGCCAGCAGTTGGCGGGGTTGGGGCACAGATACGCAGTATTTT
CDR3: CASSWRGWGTDTQYF

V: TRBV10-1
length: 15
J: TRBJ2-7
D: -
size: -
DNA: TGCGCCAGCAGTGGAAACCGGGACCCATCTTACGAGCAGTACTTC
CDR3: CASSGNRDPSYEQYF

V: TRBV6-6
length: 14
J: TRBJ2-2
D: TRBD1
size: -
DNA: TGTGCCAGCAGGGGACAGTTTAACACCGGGGAGCTGTTTTTT
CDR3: CASRGQFNTGELFF

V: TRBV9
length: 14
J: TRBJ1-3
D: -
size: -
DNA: TGTGCCAGCAGCGTACAGCAAACTGGAAACACCATATATTTT
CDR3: CASSVQQTGNTIYF

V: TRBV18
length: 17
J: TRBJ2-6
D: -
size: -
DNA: TGTGCCAGCTCAGCTGGGGGGCCGGGTCGAGGGGCCAACGTCCTGACTTTC
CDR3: CASSAGGPGRGANVLTF

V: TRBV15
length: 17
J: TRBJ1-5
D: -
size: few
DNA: TGTGCCACCAGCACCTCCGGGGTAGGGGCGGACAATCAGCCCCAGCATTTT
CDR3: CATSTSGVGADNQPQHF

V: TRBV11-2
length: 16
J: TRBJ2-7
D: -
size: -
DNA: TGTGCCAGCAGCTTAGATCTCAGGGTCTGGCTTAACGAGCAGTACTTC
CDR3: CASSLDLRVWLNEQYF

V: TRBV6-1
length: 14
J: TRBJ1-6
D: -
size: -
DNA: TGTGCCAGCAGTGAAAGGGGGTATAATTCACCCCTCCACTTT
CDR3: CASSERGYNSPLHF

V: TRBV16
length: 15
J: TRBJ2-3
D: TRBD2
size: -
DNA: TGTGCCAGCAGCCCAAAGGGGAGGGGCCCAGATACGCAGTATTTT
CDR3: CASSPKGRGPDTQYF

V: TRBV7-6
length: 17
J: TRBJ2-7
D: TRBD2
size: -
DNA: TGTGCCAGCAGCGATTTCCTGGGGCGGGGGGCCAGGAACGAGCAGTACTTC
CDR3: CASSDFLGRGARNEQYF

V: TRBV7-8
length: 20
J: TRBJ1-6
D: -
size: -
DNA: TGTGCCAGCAGCTTAAAGTGGGGGGGGGAGGTGAGCTCCTATAATTCACCCCTCCACTTT
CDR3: CASSLKWGGEVSSYNSPLHF

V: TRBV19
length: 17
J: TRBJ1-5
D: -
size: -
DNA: TGTGCCAGTAGTCAGAATGAAAACAGGGTTGGGAGTCAGCCCCAGCATTTT
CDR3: CASSQNENRVGSQPQHF

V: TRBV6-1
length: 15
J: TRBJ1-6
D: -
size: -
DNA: TGTGCCAGCAGGATGGCCCTCAGAGGGGATTCACCCCTCCACTTT
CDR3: CASRMALRGDSPLHF

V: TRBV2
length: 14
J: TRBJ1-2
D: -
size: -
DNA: TGTGCCAGCAGTGGGGATCCACCTAACTATGGCTACACCTTC
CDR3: CASSGDPPNYGYTF

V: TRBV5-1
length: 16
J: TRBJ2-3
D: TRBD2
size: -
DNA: TGCGCCAGCAGCCTGGGACTAGCGGGGAACACAGATACGCAGTATTTT
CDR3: CASSLGLAGNTDTQYF

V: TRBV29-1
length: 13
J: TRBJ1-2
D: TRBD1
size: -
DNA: TGCAGCGTTGAAAGGGACAGGGGGAAGGGCTACACCTTC
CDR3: CSVERDRGKGYTF

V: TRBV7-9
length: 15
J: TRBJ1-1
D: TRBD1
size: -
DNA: TGTGCCAGCAGCCCCAGGAACAGGGGGCTTACTGAAGCTTTCTTT
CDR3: CASSPRNRGLTEAFF

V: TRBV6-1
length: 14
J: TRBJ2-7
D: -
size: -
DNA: TGTGCCAGCAGTGGGTGGGGCGCTTCCTACGAGCAGTACTTC
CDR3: CASSGWGASYEQYF

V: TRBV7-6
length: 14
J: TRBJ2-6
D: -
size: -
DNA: TGTGCCAGCACGGCGAACTCTGGGGCCAACGTCCTGACTTTC
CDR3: CASTANSGANVLTF

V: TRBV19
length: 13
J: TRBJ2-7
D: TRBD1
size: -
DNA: TGTGCCAGTAGCTCCACAGGGGCCTACGAGCAGTACTTC
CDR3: CASSSTGAYEQYF

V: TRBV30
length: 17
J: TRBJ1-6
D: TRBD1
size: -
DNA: TGTGCCTGGAGCGACGATCCCCGGGACAGGGGGCCTTCACCCCTCCACTTT
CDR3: CAWSDDPRDRGPSPLHF

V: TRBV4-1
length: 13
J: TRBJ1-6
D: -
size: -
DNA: TGCGCCAGCAGCCAAGATCCGAATTCACCCCTCCACTTT
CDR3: CASSQDPNSPLHF

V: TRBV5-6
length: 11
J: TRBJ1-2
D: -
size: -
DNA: TGTGCCAGCAGCTACCGCAGGGGCAGGACCTTC
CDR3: CASSYRRGRTF

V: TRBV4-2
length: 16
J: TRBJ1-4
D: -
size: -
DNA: TGTGCCAGCAGCCAATCATCGCGGAGTACTAATGAAAAACTGTTTTTT
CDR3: CASSQSSRSTNEKLFF

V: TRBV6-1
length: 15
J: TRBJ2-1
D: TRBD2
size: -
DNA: TGTGCCAGCAGTGAACTAGCGGGGGGGATCAATGAGCAGTTCTTC
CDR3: CASSELAGGINEQFF

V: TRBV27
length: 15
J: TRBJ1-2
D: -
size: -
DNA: TGTGCCAGCAGCCCTTTCTCCCGGCTGAACTATGGCTACACCTTC
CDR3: CASSPFSRLNYGYTF

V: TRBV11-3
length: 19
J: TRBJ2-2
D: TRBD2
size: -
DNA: TGTGCCAGCAGCTCATTCTTAGGACTAGCGGCGGCGAACACCGGGGAGCTGTTTTTT
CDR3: CASSSFLGLAAANTGELFF

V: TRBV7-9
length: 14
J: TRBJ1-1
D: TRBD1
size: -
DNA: TGTGCCAGCAGCTTAAGGCGACAGGGGGACGAAGCTTTCTTT
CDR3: CASSLRRQGDEAFF

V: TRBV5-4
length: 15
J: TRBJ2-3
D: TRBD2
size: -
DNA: TGTGCCAGCAGCTTTCGGGGGGGGGACACAGATACGCAGTATTTT
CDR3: CASSFRGGDTDTQYF

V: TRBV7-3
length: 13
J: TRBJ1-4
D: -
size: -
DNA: TGTGCCAGCAGCTTAAATGGGCCGCAAAAACTGTTTTTT
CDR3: CASSLNGPQKLFF

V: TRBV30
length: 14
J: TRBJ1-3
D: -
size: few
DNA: TGTGCCTGTAATCAGGGTGGCACTGGAAACACCATATATTTT
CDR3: CACNQGGTGNTIYF

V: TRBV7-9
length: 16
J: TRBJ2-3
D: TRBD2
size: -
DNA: TGTGCCAGCAGCTCGAACCAGCGGGGGGGCCTGCGTACGCAGTATTTT
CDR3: CASSSNQRGGLRTQYF

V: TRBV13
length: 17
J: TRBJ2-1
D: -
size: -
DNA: TGTGCCAGCAGCTTAGACACCCTTATCAGCGGGCTCAATGAGCAGTTCTTC
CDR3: CASSLDTLISGLNEQFF

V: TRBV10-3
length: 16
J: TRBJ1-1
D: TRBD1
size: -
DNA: TGTGCCATCAGCGGCCCGGATGTCCGGACAGGGGGTAAAGCTTTCTTT
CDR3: CAISGPDVRTGGKAFF

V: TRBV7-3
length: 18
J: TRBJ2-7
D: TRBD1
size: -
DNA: TGTGCCAGCAGCCCCAGAGCAGACGTCCGGGACAGAGGCTACGAGCAGTACTTC
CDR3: CASSPRADVRDRGYEQYF

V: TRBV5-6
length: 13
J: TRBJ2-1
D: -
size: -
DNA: TGTGCCAGCAGCTTGGGGGAGTTTTATGAGCAGTTCTTC
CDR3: CASSLGEFYEQFF

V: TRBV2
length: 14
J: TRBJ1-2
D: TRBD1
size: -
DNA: TGTGCCAGCAGTTTGGACAGGGGAGGGTCGGGCTACACCTTC
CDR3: CASSLDRGGSGYTF

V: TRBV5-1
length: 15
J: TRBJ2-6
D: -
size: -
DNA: TGCGCCAGCAGCTTTAGCATCTCTGGGGCCAACGTCCTGACTTTC
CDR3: CASSFSISGANVLTF